A single sample gave rise to the 32 T cell receptor beta chains below, sequenced in a study of T cells in Graves' hyperthyroidism and ophthalmopathy. RNA transcripts served as the template for amplifying TCR beta CDR3 regions. First-round RT-PCR with HTBI primers amplified the TCR CDR3 region. MiXCR was run by TCRdb on the multiplex PCR reads, yielding one entry per CDR3 protein. The table lists about 500,000 distinct CDR3 sequences, approximately 17% of them singletons, with roughly 18% in the top ten. Sequencing was carried out using blood. These receptors all stem from a woman younger than 30 with Graves' ophthalmopathy.

Turning to this clonotype: With a much larger clone just one base away, this may be a read error. The chain joins TRBV3-1 to TRBJ1-2, with TRBD1 matching over 9 bases. V gave up 4 bases and J gave up 4 bases; unmatched junction bases: 10. The CDR3 totals 16 residues. Germline V gene data show CDR1 as LGHDT and CDR2 as YNNKEL (reference sequence). Here the CDR3 DNA reads TGTGCCAGCAGCCGCCGGGACAGGGACTCTAGCTATGGCTACACCTTC. Its protein is CASSRRDRDSSYGYTF. The whole variable domain, remainder taken from reference TRBV3-1 and TRBJ1-2, is DTAVSQTPKYLVTQMGNDKSIKCEQNLGHDTMYWYKQDSKKFLKIMFSYNNKELIINETVPNRFSPKSPDKAHLNLHINSLELGDSAVYFCASSRRDRDSSYGYTFGSGTRLTVV.

Worth noting for this clonotype: The final CDR3 position lacks the conserved phenylalanine or tryptophan, pointing to a likely read error. The gene calls are TRBV27 and TRBJ1-1, with TRBD1 matching over 8 bases. Germline trimming cut 6 bases from V and 1 base from J; bases unmatched to any gene: 4. Germline CDR1 reads MNHEY; CDR2 reads SMNVEV (reference sequence). This CDR3 has 14 amino acids. Here the CDR3 DNA reads TGTGCCAGCAGACAGGGGGTGGCGAACACTGAAGCTTTCTCT. Protein product: CASRQGVANTEAFS.

This clonotype has only a few counts. The CDR3, as DNA: TGTGCCAGCAGCCCGACAGGGGGATATAACACTGAAGCTTTCTTT. Its translation is CASSPTGGYNTEAFF. The gene calls are TRBV14 and TRBJ1-1, with TRBD1 identical over 9 bases. Trimming at V came to 4 bases and at J to 2 bases, leaving 5 bases not matched to a gene. Germline V gene data show CDR1 as SGHDN and CDR2 as FVKESK. The CDR3 has 15 amino acids.

In this sample, this clonotype turned up many times. The J gene is TRBJ2-1, the V gene TRBV20-1; maybe TRBD1 (5 bases). The V and J ends lost 6 bases and 10 bases respectively, with 13 bases between them. CDR1 and CDR2 from the germline V gene are DFQATT and SNEGSKA (reference sequence). The CDR3 runs 11 residues. The CDR3 loop reads CSALKGWEQFF. CDR3 DNA: TGCAGTGCACTTAAGGGGTGGGAGCAGTTCTTC.

This clonotype has a handful of counts. The CDR3 bases are TGTGCCAGCAGTTTAATAGGTCCGAGCTCCTACAATGAGCAGTTCTTC. Translated: CASSLIGPSSYNEQFF. This sequence joins TRBV27 and TRBJ2-1; D gene uncertain. Germline assignment: CDR1 MNHEY and CDR2 SMNVEV (reference sequence). Trimming took 2 bases from V and 0 from J, leaving 11 bases between them. The CDR3 length is 16 residues.

The table lists this clonotype with many counts. The rearrangement links TRBV28 to TRBJ2-7; tentative D call: TRBD2 (6 bases). In germline, CDR1 is MDHEN, CDR2 SYDVKM. V lost 5 bases and J lost 1, with 12 bases in between. The CDR3 is 14 amino acids. The CDR3 loop is CASSKPGLSYEQYF. For the CDR3, the DNA is TGTGCCAGCAGTAAACCGGGACTTTCCTACGAGCAGTACTTC.

This clonotype was seen ten or more times. V and J are TRBV28 and TRBJ2-4; D is undetermined. Trimming pared 3 bases from V and 7 bases from J, leaving 10 bases between. The CDR3 length is 13 residues. Per germline, CDR1 MDHEN and CDR2 SYDVKM. CDR3: CASSFGGMNIQYF. CDR3 nucleotide sequence: TGTGCCAGCAGTTTCGGTGGGATGAACATTCAGTACTTC.

The sample holds many counts of this clonotype. This chain links TRBV7-2 with TRBJ2-3; 10 positions match TRBD2. V lost 6 bases and J lost 2; bases outside the gene matches: 8. The length of the CDR3 is 16 residues. Germline V lookup: CDR1 SGHTA, CDR2 FQGNSA. CDR3 sequence reads: CASSNTLAGVTDTQYF. CDR3 DNA sequence: TGTGCCAGCAGTAACACCCTAGCGGGAGTCACAGATACGCAGTATTTT. Complete variable domain (other parts from reference TRBV7-2 and TRBJ2-3): GAGVSQSPSNKVTEKGKDVELRCDPISGHTALYWYRQSLGQGLEFLIYFQGNSAPDKSGLPSDRFSAERTGGSVSTLTIQRTQQEDSAVYLCASSNTLAGVTDTQYFGPGTRLTVL.

This clonotype was observed many times. CDR3 amino acids: CASSLGGDTTGDTQYF. The CDR3 DNA follows: TGTGCCAGCAGTTTAGGTGGGGACACCACCGGAGATACGCAGTATTTT. V gene TRBV28 combines with J gene TRBJ2-3; weak D call: TRBD1 (6 bases). V gave up 2 bases and J gave up 5 bases, with 17 bases separating them. This CDR3 spans 16 amino acids. The germline V gene encodes CDR1 MDHEN and CDR2 SYDVKM.

This clonotype was seen many times. The rearrangement links TRBV5-6 to TRBJ2-7; 7 positions agree with TRBD2. This CDR3 is 15 amino acids long. CDR1 is SGHDT and CDR2 is YYEEEE in the germline V gene. The trim removed 4 bases at V and 4 bases at J, leaving 11 bases unmatched. This chain's CDR3 is CASSPTQREVYEQYF. The CDR3, as DNA: TGTGCCAGCAGCCCGACCCAGCGGGAAGTGTACGAGCAGTACTTC.

This clonotype was counted many times. This chain connects TRBV18 to TRBJ2-7; D not resolved. Trimming removed 1 base from V and 2 bases from J, with 6 bases in between. Germline V gene data show CDR1 as KGHSH and CDR2 as LQKENI. The CDR3 covers 13 residues. The CDR3 reads CASSPRAAYEQYF. For the CDR3, the DNA is TGTGCCAGCTCACCACGTGCGGCCTACGAGCAGTACTTC. The full variable domain, rest sourced from reference TRBV18 and TRBJ2-7, is NAGVMQNPRHLVRRRGQEARLRCSPMKGHSHVYWYRQLPEEGLKFMVYLQKENIIDESGMPKERFSAEFPKEGPSILRIQQVVRGDSAAYFCASSPRAAYEQYFGPGTRLTVT.

This chain joins TRBV6-2 or TRBV6-3 and TRBJ1-6; 7 bases map to TRBD1. V gave up 6 bases and J gave up 8 bases; unmatched junction bases: 13. Germline V gene data show CDR1 as MNHEY and CDR2 as SVGEGT. This CDR3 has 16 amino acids. CDR3 nucleotides: TGTGCCAGCAGGGGGGACAGCACCCTCGTCTATTCACCCCTCCACTTT. The encoded protein is CASRGDSTLVYSPLHF.

This clonotype came up many times. The genes are TRBV10-3 and TRBJ1-2; 8 nucleotides match TRBD1. Germline V gene sequence: CDR1 ENHRY, CDR2 SYGVKD. J lost 2 bases, V lost 2 bases, and 4 bases had no gene match. The CDR3 has 15 residues. CDR3 in DNA: TGTGCCATCAGTGAGGGACAGGGACTAAACTATGGCTACACCTTC. This codes for CAISEGQGLNYGYTF.

At least ten counts were recorded for this clonotype. A read error may produce the germline difference seen at one junction end. This chain connects TRBV7-7 to TRBJ2-1, with 11 bases aligning to TRBD1. CDR3 size: 15 residues. From germline, CDR1 is SSHAT and CDR2 FNYEAQ (reference sequence). The DNA for the CDR3 is TGTGCTAGCAGCCCTGGACAGGGGGCGTTCAATGAGCAGTTCTTC. Its protein is CASSPGQGAFNEQFF.

This clonotype was found many times. The V and J genes are TRBV7-2 and TRBJ1-5; D uncertain. There are 13 residues in the CDR3. V gave up 6 bases and J gave up 3 bases, with 9 bases separating them. Germline CDR1 SGHTA, CDR2 FQGNSA. The CDR3 reads CASSHSNNQPQHF. Here the CDR3 DNA reads TGTGCCAGCAGTCACAGTAACAATCAGCCCCAGCATTTT.

This clonotype was detected only a few times. V usage is TRBV9 and J usage is TRBJ2-1; tentatively, D is TRBD1 or TRBD2 (5 bases each). Trimming removed 0 bases from V and 1 base from J, with 8 bases in between. The CDR3 contains 15 residues. From germline, CDR1 is SGDLS and CDR2 YYNGEE. The CDR3: CASSVDEGSYNEQFF. The CDR3 nucleotides read TGTGCCAGCAGCGTAGATGAGGGGTCCTACAATGAGCAGTTCTTC.

Worth noting for this clonotype: It may be a read error: a sequence one base away is much more abundant. Given the absence of the conserved phenylalanine or tryptophan at the CDR3 end, a read error is likely. The genes are TRBV27 and TRBJ2-5; TRBD1 aligns across 8 bases. The CDR3 length is 16 residues. Losses at the gene ends were 3 bases for V and 3 bases for J; bases not matched to a gene: 9. Germline V CDR1 and CDR2: MNHEY, SMNVEV (reference sequence). CDR3 DNA sequence: TGTGCCAGCAGTTTCCGAGCCAGGGGGCGTAAAGAGACCCAGTACTAC. It encodes CASSFRARGRKETQYY.

The chain employs TRBV7-2 and TRBJ2-7; D may be TRBD1 (6 bases). V gave up 4 bases and J gave up 3 bases, with 16 bases separating them. The CDR3 is 15 amino acids. Germline V gives CDR1 SGHTA, CDR2 FQGNSA. CDR3 in amino acids: CASSYRDNPFYEQYF. The CDR3 nucleotides read TGTGCCAGCAGCTACCGGGACAATCCCTTCTACGAGCAGTACTTC. The variable domain in full, completed from reference TRBV7-2 and TRBJ2-7, reads GAGVSQSPSNKVTEKGKDVELRCDPISGHTALYWYRQSLGQGLEFLIYFQGNSAPDKSGLPSDRFSAERTGGSVSTLTIQRTQQEDSAVYLCASSYRDNPFYEQYFGPGTRLTVT.

Note on this clonotype: A much larger clone lies a single base off, so this may be a read error. J is TRBJ2-2 and V is TRBV3-1, with D possibly TRBD2 on 5 matching bases. Germline V CDR1 and CDR2: LGHDT, YNNKEL (reference sequence). The CDR3 has 13 amino acids. The CDR3 is CASSQVRTGELLF. CDR3 in DNA: TGTGCCAGCAGCCAAGTGCGCACCGGGGAGCTGCTTTTT.

The J gene is TRBJ2-3, the V gene TRBV24-1; D remains unclear. Trimming shortened V by 7 bases and J by 1 base, and 14 bases separated the two germline ends. This CDR3 is 15 amino acids long. Germline lookup yields CDR1 KGHDR and CDR2 SFDVKD. CDR3 protein: CATSAGKAGTDTQYF. The CDR3 DNA is TGTGCCACCAGCGCTGGGAAGGCGGGCACAGATACGCAGTATTTT.

The chain employs TRBV12-5 and TRBJ2-1; TRBD1 aligns across 7 bases. Germline V CDR1 and CDR2: LGHNT, FRNRAP. Trimming at V came to 6 bases and at J to 4 bases, leaving 0 bases not matched to a gene. The CDR3 covers 12 residues. CDR3 coding DNA: TGTGCTAGTGGGGACAGGTACAATGAGCAGTTCTTC. Protein sequence: CASGDRYNEQFF.

This clonotype has ten or more counts. The CDR3 protein is CASSSDNYGYTF. The CDR3 DNA reads TGTGCCAGCAGCTCAGATAACTATGGCTACACCTTC. The chain combines TRBV7-2 with TRBJ1-2; D is undetermined. Deletions cut 4 bases from V and 1 base from J, with 4 bases between. Germline CDR1 reads SGHTA; CDR2 reads FQGNSA. The CDR3 consists of 12 residues. Together with reference TRBV7-2 and TRBJ1-2, the CDR3 gives the full variable domain: GAGVSQSPSNKVTEKGKDVELRCDPISGHTALYWYRQSLGQGLEFLIYFQGNSAPDKSGLPSDRFSAERTGGSVSTLTIQRTQQEDSAVYLCASSSDNYGYTFGSGTRLTVV.

With regard to this clonotype: The junction departs from germline at one end; a sequencing error may be responsible. The chain has TRBV4-1 and TRBJ2-1; 7 positions match TRBD1. The CDR3 contains 14 residues. Germline CDR1 and CDR2: MGHRA and YSYEKL. The CDR3 here is CASSQAGTAEISVF. In DNA, the CDR3 is TGCGCCAGCAGCCAAGCCGGGACAGCTGAAATATCGGTCTTC.

As to this clonotype: A much larger clone lies one base from this, so it may be a read error. This chain uses TRBV6-1 with TRBJ1-6; the D gene is possibly TRBD1 (6 bases). This CDR3 contains 14 residues. Trimming took 10 bases from V and 7 from J, leaving 17 bases between them. Looked up from germline, CDR1 is MNHNS and CDR2 is SASEGT. CDR3 DNA sequence: TGTGCCACCCGACAGGTCCCGGGAAATTCACCCCTCCACTTT. Amino acids: CATRQVPGNSPLHF.

This clonotype was observed at least ten times. V gene TRBV28 combines with J gene TRBJ2-7; weak D call: TRBD1 (6 bases). The CDR3 spans 14 residues. The germline gives CDR1 MDHEN, CDR2 SYDVKM. V was cut by 5 bases and J by 5 bases, with 16 bases left in between. Here the CDR3 reads CASSTFTGSHEQYF. The CDR3 region has the DNA TGTGCCAGCAGTACTTTCACAGGGTCACACGAGCAGTACTTC.

Only a few counts were recorded for this clonotype. The chain combines TRBV25-1 with TRBJ1-1, with 8 bases lining up with TRBD1. Per germline, CDR1 MGHDK and CDR2 SYGVNS. The CDR3 is made up of 14 amino acids. Unmatched junction bases numbered 5, after V lost 7 bases and J lost 1 base. The CDR3 is CASTAGQGNTEAFF. The CDR3 DNA reads TGTGCCAGCACCGCAGGACAGGGGAACACTGAAGCTTTCTTT.

This clonotype has a count of ten or more. The rearrangement uses TRBV28 and TRBJ1-4; unclear D gene. This CDR3 spans 14 amino acids. Deletions cut 3 bases from V and 7 bases from J, with 12 bases between. The germline V gene encodes CDR1 MDHEN and CDR2 SYDVKM. The CDR3 coding sequence is TGTGCCAGCAGTTTGCTGGGTCCGGGTGAAAAACTGTTTTTT. It translates to CASSLLGPGEKLFF. The complete variable domain, with remaining parts taken from reference TRBV28 and TRBJ1-4, reads DVKVTQSSRYLVKRTGEKVFLECVQDMDHENMFWYRQDPGLGLRLIYFSYDVKMKEKGDIPEGYSVSREKKERFSLILESASTNQTSMYLCASSLLGPGEKLFFGSGTQLSVL.

The table lists this clonotype with a few counts. The J gene is TRBJ1-6, the V gene TRBV2; the D gene is possibly TRBD1 (5 bases). From germline, CDR1 is SNHLY and CDR2 FYNNEI. The CDR3 totals 15 residues. Deletions cut 3 bases from V and 7 bases from J, with 13 bases between. The CDR3 bases are TGTGCCAGCAGTGATCAGGGCGGGTTGAATTCACCCCTCCACTTT. The encoded protein is CASSDQGGLNSPLHF.

In its sample, this clonotype was seen many times. The chain uses TRBV28 and TRBJ1-2; 7 positions agree with TRBD1. Germline CDR1 MDHEN, CDR2 SYDVKM. With 3 bases clipped from V and 7 bases from J, the junction kept 23 bases outside the gene matches. The CDR3 spans 19 residues. CDR3 sequence reads: CASSFPSFQFDRAPGGYTF. The CDR3 nucleotides are TGTGCCAGCAGTTTCCCTTCATTTCAATTCGACAGGGCTCCGGGTGGCTACACCTTC.

This clonotype has a count of ten or more. The genes are TRBV28 and TRBJ1-2; no reliable D call. V was pared by 3 bases and J by 8 bases, with 16 bases between. The germline CDR1 and CDR2 sequences are MDHEN and SYDVKM. The CDR3 length is 14 residues. This chain's CDR3 is CASSFRMLPAGYTF. In DNA, the CDR3 is TGTGCCAGCAGTTTCCGCATGCTTCCCGCCGGCTACACCTTC.

This clonotype was seen a handful of times. A much larger clone differs from this one at a single base, so this may be a read error. This sequence joins TRBV7-2 and TRBJ2-5; maybe TRBD1 (5 bases). The CDR3 is 13 residues long. The V and J ends lost 6 bases and 2 bases respectively, with 10 bases between them. In germline, CDR1 is SGHTA, CDR2 FQGNSA. CDR3 coding DNA: TGTGCCAGCAGGAGGAACAGGCAAGAGACCCAGTACTTC. The encoded protein is CASRRNRQETQYF.

This clonotype was counted between two and nine times. The chain joins TRBV28 to TRBJ2-7; possibly TRBD2 for D (6 bases). Germline CDR1 and CDR2: MDHEN and SYDVKM. This CDR3 spans 20 amino acids. Trimming pared 5 bases from V and 5 bases from J, leaving 34 bases between. CDR3 DNA sequence: TGTGCCAGCAGTCGCGGTTTGGGGGGTAGGCGCCCTAGTGGTACCCACGAGCAGTACTTC. Amino acid sequence: CASSRGLGGRRPSGTHEQYF.